This TCR beta chain was sequenced during a study of OX40 agonist ivuxolimab in advanced cancers. Trimming pared 7 bases from V and 1 base from J, leaving 8 bases between. Germline V gene lookup returns CDR1 SGHVS and CDR2 FQNEAQ. This CDR3 comprises 13 residues. Sequencing was performed with immunoSEQ multiplex PCR; in TCRdb, only in-frame clones are kept and a portion is missing. The data hold roughly 70,000 clones, with around nine tenths observed a single time. This receptor was obtained from an adult with an advanced solid tumor such as melanoma, head and neck, liver or kidney cancer. The material was CD4+ or CD8+ T cells sorted from blood, obtained in a trial of the OX40 agonist ivuxolimab. The V gene is TRBV7-8, the J gene TRBJ1-5; D ambiguous. This CDR3 reads CASTDLSNQPQHF. The CDR3 DNA reads as TGTGCCAGCACGGATTTGAGCAATCAGCCCCAGCATTTT.